This passage covers 32 T cell receptor beta chains from one sample sequenced in a study of shared clonotypes between healthy human individuals. Only in-frame clones appear in the TCRdb table, and some are missing; sequencing was by immunoSEQ multiplex PCR. Of about 1 million clones in the sample, about 75% are singletons; the top ten hold roughly 1.4%. The sequenced material came from memory CD4+ T cells sorted from blood. Subset described: CD45RA-negative fraction. Every receptor here comes from a man between 18 and 29 years old in good health.

The V gene is TRBV27, the J gene TRBJ1-3, with D unclear. Germline CDR1 MNHEY, CDR2 SMNVEV (reference sequence). The CDR3 is 17 residues long. V lost 5 bases and J 0 bases, leaving 17 bases between the germline ends. CDR3 amino acids: CASSPTDGFLSGNTIYF. The CDR3 bases are TGTGCCAGCAGTCCAACGGACGGATTTCTCTCTGGAAACACCATATATTTT.

This clone was observed at least ten times. This rearrangement joins TRBV4-1 to TRBJ2-7; tentatively, D is TRBD2 (6 bases). Trimming took 0 bases from V and 6 from J, leaving 15 bases between them. The germline V gene has CDR1 MGHRA and CDR2 YSYEKL. CDR3 size: 15 residues. The CDR3 sequence is CASSQEGLGRLEQYF. In DNA, the CDR3 is TGCGCCAGCAGCCAAGAAGGCCTAGGGAGGCTCGAGCAGTACTTC.

The count of this clone is one. The V and J genes are TRBV7-2 and TRBJ2-1; 9 positions agree with TRBD2. Germline trimming cut 2 bases from V and 5 bases from J; bases unmatched to any gene: 7. The CDR3 consists of 16 residues. Germline-derived CDR1 and CDR2 are SGHTA and FQGNSA. In DNA, the CDR3 is TGTGCCAGCAGCTTACCCGCGGGAGGGGTTAACAATGAGCAGTTCTTC. Translated: CASSLPAGGVNNEQFF.

The sample holds a few counts of this clone. The chain joins TRBV28 to TRBJ1-5; TRBD1 might be the D (5 bases). Germline CDR1 is MDHEN and CDR2 is SYDVKM. Trimming left V 7 bases short and J 6 bases short, with 16 bases between. The CDR3 sequence is 14 residues long. The CDR3 nucleotides read TGTGCCAGCACTCTAAGAGGGGAGGGTCAGCCCCAGCATTTT. Translated: CASTLRGEGQPQHF.

The V gene is TRBV11-2, the J gene TRBJ2-7; D is unclear. From germline, CDR1 is SGHAT and CDR2 FQNNGV. V was trimmed by 4 bases and J by 1 base, leaving 8 bases between them. This CDR3 is built from 13 residues. The CDR3 sequence: CASSSGLSYEQYF. The CDR3 nucleotides read TGTGCCAGCAGCTCAGGCCTTTCCTACGAGCAGTACTTC.

V and J are TRBV9 and TRBJ2-3; D might be TRBD1 (6 bases). The CDR3 is 16 amino acids. Germline-derived CDR1 and CDR2 are SGDLS and YYNGEE. The V gene lost 3 bases and the J gene lost 2 bases, with 16 bases spanning the gap. CDR3 amino acids: CASSAGTPTSTDTQYF. The CDR3 DNA reads TGTGCCAGCAGCGCGGGGACACCTACCTCCACAGATACGCAGTATTTT. Full variable domain (missing parts from reference TRBV9 and TRBJ2-3): DSGVTQTPKHLITATGQRVTLRCSPRSGDLSVYWYQQSLDQGLQFLIQYYNGEERAKGNILERFSAQQFPDLHSELNLSSLELGDSALYFCASSAGTPTSTDTQYFGPGTRLTVL.

This chain links TRBV7-2 with TRBJ2-5; 8 positions agree with TRBD1. The V segment lost 5 bases and the J segment 6 bases; nucleotides outside the gene matches: 5. Germline V gene lookup returns CDR1 SGHTA and CDR2 FQGNSA. This CDR3 has 13 residues. In DNA form, the CDR3 reads TGTGCCAGCAGCCTCAGGGGGCGCCAGACCCAGTACTTC. Translation gives CASSLRGRQTQYF.

The CDR3 protein is CASSPTAGEGYTF. The CDR3, as DNA: TGTGCCAGCTCACCGACTGCCGGGGAAGGCTACACCTTC. The chain uses TRBV18 and TRBJ1-2; the D is unclear. The CDR3 is made up of 13 amino acids. Between the trimmed V and J ends, which lost 3 bases and 8 bases, there was a span of 13 bases. Per germline, CDR1 KGHSH and CDR2 LQKENI.

This chain joins TRBV25-1 and TRBJ1-2, with TRBD1 as a possible D gene (6 bases). The V and J ends lost 1 base and 6 bases respectively, with 9 bases between them. CDR3 length: 13 residues. The germline gives CDR1 MGHDK, CDR2 SYGVNS. This CDR3 is CASSELRGDGYTF. Here the CDR3 DNA reads TGTGCCAGCAGTGAATTGAGGGGGGATGGCTACACCTTC.

This clone was found once. The rearrangement uses TRBV5-1 and TRBJ2-1, with 8 bases aligning to TRBD2. Germline-derived CDR1 and CDR2 are SGHRS and YFSETQ. V shed 6 bases and J 0 bases; nucleotides not matched to a gene: 8. The CDR3 runs 16 residues. Written as DNA, the CDR3 is TGCGCCAGCACCTATAGCGGGATCAGCTCCTACAATGAGCAGTTCTTC. Its protein is CASTYSGISSYNEQFF.

The chain joins TRBV28 to TRBJ2-1; TRBD2 agrees at 10 bases. The CDR3 is 15 amino acids. Germline-derived CDR1 and CDR2 are MDHEN and SYDVKM. Trimming at V came to 5 bases and at J to 6 bases, leaving 7 bases not matched to a gene. This chain's CDR3 is CASSVSGGALNEQFF. CDR3 nucleotides: TGTGCCAGCAGTGTAAGCGGGGGGGCGCTCAATGAGCAGTTCTTC.

The CDR3 bases are TGTGCCAGCAGCCCCGGAGGCCAGGCTATCGAAGAGACCCAGTACTTC. Its protein is CASSPGGQAIEETQYF. This chain links TRBV21-1 with TRBJ2-5; the table calls TRBD2, which could not be checked here. TRBV21-1 is a known pseudogene. The CDR3 sequence is 16 residues long.

The chain has TRBV27 and TRBJ2-3; possibly TRBD1 or TRBD2 for D (5 bases each). V shed 6 bases and J shed 4 bases, with 20 bases lying between them. The germline CDR1 and CDR2 sequences are MNHEY and SMNVEV (reference sequence). CDR3 length: 16 amino acids. DNA for the CDR3: TGTGCCAGCAGAAGGAGTGGGACCTGGAGCGCAGATACGCAGTATTTT. Protein: CASRRSGTWSADTQYF.

The chain recombines TRBV5-5 with TRBJ1-6; D not resolved. The germline CDR1 and CDR2 sequences are SGHKS and YYEKEE (reference sequence). V dropped 0 bases and J dropped 9 bases, with 7 bases sitting between them. The CDR3 length is 13 residues. The chain's CDR3 is CASSLEWASPLHF. The CDR3 nucleotides are TGTGCCAGCAGCTTGGAGTGGGCTTCACCCCTCCACTTT.

This clone was seen more than once but under ten times. The rearrangement uses TRBV9 and TRBJ2-5; D gene unclear. V was trimmed by 5 bases and J by 5 bases, leaving 13 bases between them. CDR1 is SGDLS, CDR2 YYNGEE, per germline. The CDR3 length is 13 residues. As DNA, the CDR3 is TGTGCCAGCAGTCCACCGGGTCTCGAGACCCAGTACTTC. Its translation: CASSPPGLETQYF. Complete variable domain (other parts from reference TRBV9 and TRBJ2-5): DSGVTQTPKHLITATGQRVTLRCSPRSGDLSVYWYQQSLDQGLQFLIQYYNGEERAKGNILERFSAQQFPDLHSELNLSSLELGDSALYFCASSPPGLETQYFGPGTRLLVL.

This clone was counted once. CDR3 sequence: CASSYSGQGAFEQFF. In DNA, the CDR3 is TGTGCCAGCAGTTACTCGGGACAGGGGGCATTTGAGCAGTTCTTC. The chain carries TRBV6-6 and TRBJ2-1, with 12 bases aligning to TRBD1. This CDR3 region has 15 residues. Losses at the gene ends were 0 bases for V and 9 bases for J; bases not matched to a gene: 3. CDR1 and CDR2 (germline): MNHNY, SVGAGI (reference sequence).

This rearrangement joins TRBV6-1 to TRBJ2-2, with D unclear. Per the germline V gene, CDR1 is MNHNS and CDR2 is SASEGT. The ends were cut back, 2 bases at V and 0 bases at J, with 13 bases in the middle. The CDR3 has 17 amino acids. CDR3 in amino acids: CASSEYVLGTNTGELFF. For the CDR3, the DNA is TGTGCCAGCAGTGAATATGTCCTGGGGACGAACACCGGGGAGCTGTTTTTT.

V gene TRBV5-4 combines with J gene TRBJ1-4; 8 positions agree with TRBD1. Germline-derived CDR1 and CDR2 are SGHNT and YYREEE (reference sequence). V dropped 0 bases and J dropped 2; count of bases not matched to a gene: 3. The CDR3 totals 16 residues. The CDR3 DNA is TGTGCCAGCAGCTTGGAACAGGGGGGTACTAATGAAAAACTGTTTTTT. Amino acid sequence: CASSLEQGGTNEKLFF.

This clone was detected only a few times. The chain has TRBV28 and TRBJ1-2; D is possibly TRBD1 (6 bases). Germline V CDR1 and CDR2: MDHEN, SYDVKM. V was trimmed by 8 bases and J by 1 base, leaving 23 bases between them. The CDR3 covers 17 residues. CDR3 coding DNA: TGTGCCAGCCGTTCCCCGCAGGGGAGGAGAAATAACTATGGCTACACCTTC. Its protein is CASRSPQGRRNNYGYTF.

The V call is TRBV4-1, the J call TRBJ1-4; D is perhaps TRBD1 (5 bases). Germline V CDR1 and CDR2: MGHRA, YSYEKL. V dropped 3 bases and J dropped 4 bases, with 12 bases sitting between them. The CDR3 contains 15 residues. CDR3 bases: TGCGCCAGCAGCCAGCCTAGGCAGGGTAATGAAAAACTGTTTTTT. Translated: CASSQPRQGNEKLFF.

On this clone: The same CDR3 also results from other DNA sequences found in this sample. V usage is TRBV28 and J usage is TRBJ2-5; D remains ambiguous. Trimming removed 3 bases at V and 2 bases at J, with 10 bases between. The CDR3 is made up of 14 amino acids. CDR1 is MDHEN, CDR2 SYDVKM, per germline. The CDR3 protein is CASSLLGAQETQYF. For the CDR3, the DNA is TGTGCCAGCAGTTTGCTCGGCGCGCAAGAGACCCAGTACTTC.

A word on this clone: A read error may explain this, as a much larger clone is one base away. The same CDR3 also results from other DNA sequences found in this sample. The V call is TRBV6-5, the J call TRBJ1-2; perhaps TRBD1 as D (6 bases). Germline CDR1 is MNHEY and CDR2 is SVGAGI. This CDR3 has 13 residues. V lost 6 bases and J 4 bases, leaving 12 bases between the germline ends. For the CDR3, the DNA is TGTGCCAGCAGCCCGGACAGAGGCTATGGCTACACCTTC. It translates to CASSPDRGYGYTF.

Written as DNA, the CDR3 is TGTGCCAGCACCCCGGGGACCAGTGGCGACGAGCAGTACTTC. Its translation is CASTPGTSGDEQYF. V and J are TRBV6-6 and TRBJ2-7; D is tentatively TRBD1 or TRBD2 (5 bases each). With 7 bases removed from V and 5 bases from J, the gap between germline ends came to 18 bases. The length of the CDR3 is 14 residues. Germline CDR1 and CDR2: MNHNY and SVGAGI (reference sequence).

Concerning this clone itself: Other DNA sequences in this specimen translate into the identical CDR3. The rearrangement uses TRBV6-6 and TRBJ1-2, with D perhaps matching TRBD1 (5 bases). Germline V CDR1 and CDR2: MNHNY, SVGAGI (reference sequence). Trimming left V 0 bases short and J 2 bases short, with 10 bases between. CDR3 size: 15 residues. As DNA, the CDR3 is TGTGCCAGCAGTTACTCCCGGGGACGGAACTATGGCTACACCTTC. Translating gives CASSYSRGRNYGYTF.

This clone came up a few times. The CDR3 here is CASSRGQGDSPLHF. DNA for the CDR3: TGTGCCAGCAGCCGGGGACAGGGGGATTCACCCCTCCACTTT. The V call is TRBV7-3, the J call TRBJ1-6, with 11 bases lining up with TRBD1. This CDR3 is 14 amino acids long. Looked up from germline, CDR1 is SGHTA and CDR2 is FQGTGA. Unmatched junction bases numbered 2, after V lost 5 bases and J lost 8 bases.

V is TRBV7-2 and J is TRBJ2-5; the D gene is possibly TRBD1 (6 bases). Germline V gene sequence: CDR1 SGHTA, CDR2 FQGNSA. V was trimmed by 6 bases and J by 4 bases, leaving 21 bases between them. The CDR3 runs to 16 residues. DNA of the CDR3: TGTGCCAGCAGTCCAAATCAACCAGGGGTGGGAGAGACCCAGTACTTC. As protein: CASSPNQPGVGETQYF.

This clone has only one observation. The chain links TRBV25-1 to TRBJ1-4, with D unresolved. Trimming left V 5 bases short and J 0 bases short, with 7 bases between. Germline CDR1 and CDR2: MGHDK and SYGVNS. CDR3 length: 14 residues. CDR3 nucleotides: TGTGCCAGCAGTTTTCGGGCAACTAATGAAAAACTGTTTTTT. It translates to CASSFRATNEKLFF.

The chain is built from TRBV28 and TRBJ2-7; D may be TRBD2 (5 bases). The CDR3 runs 11 residues. Germline V gene sequence: CDR1 MDHEN, CDR2 SYDVKM. The V end lost 6 bases, the J end lost 4 bases, and 7 bases lay between the germline ends. The CDR3 bases are TGTGCCAGCAGACTAGGTTACGAGCAGTACTTC. It specifies CASRLGYEQYF.

This clone showed up just a few times. The rearrangement joins TRBV2 to TRBJ2-5, with D unresolved. This CDR3 contains 14 residues. V was pared by 0 bases and J by 5 bases, with 10 bases between. Germline V gene sequence: CDR1 SNHLY, CDR2 FYNNEI. The CDR3, as DNA: TGTGCCAGCAGTGAAGCGGGTATCCGCGAGACCCAGTACTTC. Translated: CASSEAGIRETQYF.

The chain joins TRBV5-1 to TRBJ2-1, with TRBD1 matching 10 bases. The CDR3 has 14 amino acids. CDR1 SGHRS and CDR2 YFSETQ come from the germline V gene. Trimming cost V 6 bases and J 8 bases; bases outside gene matches: 8. The CDR3 DNA reads TGCGCCAGCATGTGGACAGGGGGAACGGATGAGCAGTTCTTC. This sequence encodes CASMWTGGTDEQFF.

As for this clone: A single base separates this from a much larger clone, so it may be a read error. The rearrangement uses TRBV5-6 and TRBJ2-7, with 7 bases aligning to TRBD2. The CDR3 is made up of 17 amino acids. V dropped 0 bases and J dropped 3; count of bases not matched to a gene: 12. Per germline, CDR1 SGHDT and CDR2 YYEEEE. CDR3 sequence (DNA): TGTGCCAGCAGCTTGGCGCGGGCCGGGGGGATGTTCTACGAGCAGTACTTC. It encodes CASSLARAGGMFYEQYF.

The chain employs TRBV6-1 and TRBJ2-2; D is uncertain. Trimming left V 6 bases short and J 3 bases short, with 14 bases between. The germline V gene encodes CDR1 MNHNS and CDR2 SASEGT. The CDR3 contains 15 residues. DNA for the CDR3: TGTGCCAGCAGCATAATGGCAGGCGACACCGGGGAGCTGTTTTTT. Its protein is CASSIMAGDTGELFF.